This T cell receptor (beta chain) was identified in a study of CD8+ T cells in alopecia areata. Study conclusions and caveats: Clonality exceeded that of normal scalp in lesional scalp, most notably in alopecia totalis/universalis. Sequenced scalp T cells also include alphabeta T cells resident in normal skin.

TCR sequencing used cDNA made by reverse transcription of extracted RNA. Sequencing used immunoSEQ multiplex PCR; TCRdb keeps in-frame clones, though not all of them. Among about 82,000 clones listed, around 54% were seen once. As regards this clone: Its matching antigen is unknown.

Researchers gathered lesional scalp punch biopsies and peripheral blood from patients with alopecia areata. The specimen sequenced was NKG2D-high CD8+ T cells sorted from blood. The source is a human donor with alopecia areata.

The CDR3 protein is CAWSVDRRTGYTF. The CDR3 DNA is TGTGCCTGGAGTGTAGACAGGAGGACTGGCTACACCTTC. The chain joins TRBV30 to TRBJ1-2; perhaps TRBD1 as D (6 bases). The germline gives CDR1 GTSNPN, CDR2 SVGIG (reference sequence). The V end was cut by 0 bases, the J end by 7 bases, with 12 bases between. This CDR3 comprises 13 residues.